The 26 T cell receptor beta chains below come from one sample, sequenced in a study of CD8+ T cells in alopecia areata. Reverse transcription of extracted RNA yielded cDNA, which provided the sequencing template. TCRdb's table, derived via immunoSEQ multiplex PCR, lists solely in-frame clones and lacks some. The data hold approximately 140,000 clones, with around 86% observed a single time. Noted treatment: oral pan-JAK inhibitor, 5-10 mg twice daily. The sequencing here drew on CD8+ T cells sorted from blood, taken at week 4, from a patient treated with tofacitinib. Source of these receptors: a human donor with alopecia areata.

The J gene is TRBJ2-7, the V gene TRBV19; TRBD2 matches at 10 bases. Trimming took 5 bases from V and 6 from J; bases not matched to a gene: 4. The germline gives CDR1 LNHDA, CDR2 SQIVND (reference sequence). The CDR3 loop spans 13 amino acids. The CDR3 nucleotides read TGTGCCAGTAGTGCTAGCGGGAGCTTCGAGCAGTACTTC. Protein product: CASSASGSFEQYF.

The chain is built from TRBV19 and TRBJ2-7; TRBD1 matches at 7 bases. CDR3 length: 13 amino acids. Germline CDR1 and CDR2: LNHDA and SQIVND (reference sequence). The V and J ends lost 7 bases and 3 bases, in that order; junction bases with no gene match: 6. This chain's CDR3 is CASMAAGGYEQYF. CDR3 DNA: TGTGCCAGTATGGCGGCAGGGGGCTACGAGCAGTACTTC.

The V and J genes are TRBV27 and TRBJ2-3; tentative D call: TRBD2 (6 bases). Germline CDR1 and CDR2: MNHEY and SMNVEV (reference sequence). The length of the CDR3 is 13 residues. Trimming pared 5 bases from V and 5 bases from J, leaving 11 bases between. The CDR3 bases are TGTGCCAGCAGTCGGAGGGTCGGAGATACGCAGTATTTT. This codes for CASSRRVGDTQYF.

The CDR3 coding sequence is TGCAGCGTTCACCATCCGGGACAGGGAGAGCAGTACTTC. Amino acids: CSVHHPGQGEQYF. The chain carries TRBV29-1 and TRBJ2-5; 9 positions match TRBD1. There are 13 residues in the CDR3. The trim removed 5 bases at V and 11 bases at J, leaving 12 bases unmatched. The germline V gene encodes CDR1 SQVTM and CDR2 ANQGSEA. The whole variable domain, filled in from reference TRBV29-1 and TRBJ2-5, reads SAVISQKPSRDICQRGTSLTIQCQVDSQVTMMFWYRQQPGQSLTLIATANQGSEATYESGFVIDKFPISRPNLTFSTLTVSNMSPEDSSIYLCSVHHPGQGEQYFGPGTRLLVL.

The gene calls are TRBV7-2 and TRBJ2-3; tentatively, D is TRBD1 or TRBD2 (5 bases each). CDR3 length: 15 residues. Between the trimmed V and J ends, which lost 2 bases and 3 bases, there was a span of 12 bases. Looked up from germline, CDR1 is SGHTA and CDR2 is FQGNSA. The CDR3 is CASSLLTWGTDTQYF. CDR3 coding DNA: TGTGCCAGCAGCTTATTGACCTGGGGGACAGATACGCAGTATTTT.

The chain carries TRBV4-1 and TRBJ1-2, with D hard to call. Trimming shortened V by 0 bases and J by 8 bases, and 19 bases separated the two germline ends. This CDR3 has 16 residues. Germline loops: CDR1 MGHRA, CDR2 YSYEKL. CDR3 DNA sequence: TGCGCCAGCAGCCAAGAATTTGCGGCAGCCCTGTTGGGCTACACCTTC. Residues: CASSQEFAAALLGYTF.

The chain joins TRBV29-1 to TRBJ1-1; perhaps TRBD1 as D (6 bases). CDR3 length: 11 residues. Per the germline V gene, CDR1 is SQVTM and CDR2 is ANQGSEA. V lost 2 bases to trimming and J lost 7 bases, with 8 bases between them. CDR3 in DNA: TGCAGCGTTGAAAGACAGGTTGAAGCTTTCTTT. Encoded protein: CSVERQVEAFF.

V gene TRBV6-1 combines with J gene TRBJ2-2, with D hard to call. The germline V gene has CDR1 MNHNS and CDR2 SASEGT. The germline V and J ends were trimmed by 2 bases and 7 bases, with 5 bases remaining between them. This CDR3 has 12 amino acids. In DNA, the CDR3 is TGTGCCAGCAGTGAACTACACGGGGAGCTGTTTTTT. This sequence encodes CASSELHGELFF.

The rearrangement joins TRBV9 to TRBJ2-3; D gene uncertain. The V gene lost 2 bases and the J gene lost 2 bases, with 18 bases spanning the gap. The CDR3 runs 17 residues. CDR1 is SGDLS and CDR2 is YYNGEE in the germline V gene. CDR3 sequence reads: CASSVDRERWDTDTQYF. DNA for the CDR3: TGTGCCAGCAGCGTGGACCGCGAACGTTGGGACACAGATACGCAGTATTTT.

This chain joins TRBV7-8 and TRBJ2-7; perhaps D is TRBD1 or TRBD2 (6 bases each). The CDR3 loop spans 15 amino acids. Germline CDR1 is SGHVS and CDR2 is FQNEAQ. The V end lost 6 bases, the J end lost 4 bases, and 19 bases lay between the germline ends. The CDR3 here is CASRGGDPKWYEQYF. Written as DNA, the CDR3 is TGTGCCAGCAGGGGGGGCGACCCTAAGTGGTACGAGCAGTACTTC.

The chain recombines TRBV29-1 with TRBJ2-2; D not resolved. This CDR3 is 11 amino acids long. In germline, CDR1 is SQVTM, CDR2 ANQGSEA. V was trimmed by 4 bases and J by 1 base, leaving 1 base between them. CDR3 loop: CSVVNTGELFF. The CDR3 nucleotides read TGCAGCGTTGTGAACACCGGGGAGCTGTTTTTT.

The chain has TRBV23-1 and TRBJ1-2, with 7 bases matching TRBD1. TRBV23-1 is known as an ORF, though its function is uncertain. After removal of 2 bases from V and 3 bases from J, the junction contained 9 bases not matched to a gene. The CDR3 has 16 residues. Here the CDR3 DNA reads TGCGCCAGCAGTCAAGACCCTCCGACAGGGTACTATGGCTACACCTTC. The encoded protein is CASSQDPPTGYYGYTF.

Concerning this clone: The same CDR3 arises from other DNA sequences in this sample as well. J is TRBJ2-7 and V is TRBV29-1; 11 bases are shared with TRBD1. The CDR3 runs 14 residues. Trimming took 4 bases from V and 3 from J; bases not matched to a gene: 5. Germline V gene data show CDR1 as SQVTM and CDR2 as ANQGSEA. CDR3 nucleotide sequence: TGCAGCGTTGTGATCGGGACAGGGGGCTACGAGCAGTACTTC. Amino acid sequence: CSVVIGTGGYEQYF.

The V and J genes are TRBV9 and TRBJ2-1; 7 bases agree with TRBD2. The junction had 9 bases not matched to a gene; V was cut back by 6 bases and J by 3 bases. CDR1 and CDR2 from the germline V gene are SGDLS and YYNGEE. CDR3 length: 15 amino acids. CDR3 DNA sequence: TGTGCCAGCACTATTGGGGCGGGAGACTACAATGAGCAGTTCTTC. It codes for CASTIGAGDYNEQFF.

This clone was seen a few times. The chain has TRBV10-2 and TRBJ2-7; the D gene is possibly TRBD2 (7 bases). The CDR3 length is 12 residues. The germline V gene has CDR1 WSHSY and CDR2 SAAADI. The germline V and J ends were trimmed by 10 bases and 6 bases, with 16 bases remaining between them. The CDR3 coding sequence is TGCGCCATGGGAGGGGGAATCGGCGAGCAGTACTTC. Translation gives CAMGGGIGEQYF.

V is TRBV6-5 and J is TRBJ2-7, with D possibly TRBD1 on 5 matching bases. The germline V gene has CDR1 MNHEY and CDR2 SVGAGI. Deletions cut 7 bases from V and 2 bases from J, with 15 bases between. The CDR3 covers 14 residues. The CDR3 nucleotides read TGTGCCAGCACCCCTCAAGGACACCCCTACGAGCAGTACTTC. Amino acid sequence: CASTPQGHPYEQYF.

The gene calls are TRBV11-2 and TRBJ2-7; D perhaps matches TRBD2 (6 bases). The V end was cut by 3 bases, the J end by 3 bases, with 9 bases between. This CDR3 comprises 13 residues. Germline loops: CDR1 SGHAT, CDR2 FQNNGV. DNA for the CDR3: TGTGCCAGCAGCTTGGGAGCGGGCTACGAGCAGTACTTC. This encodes CASSLGAGYEQYF.

CDR3 bases: TGCAGCGTTGAAGAGTGGCGGGAGGGGAGCACAGATACGCAGTATTTT. Translation: CSVEEWREGSTDTQYF. V is TRBV29-1 and J is TRBJ2-3; 9 bases are a match to TRBD2. CDR1 is SQVTM, CDR2 ANQGSEA, per germline. Losses at the gene ends were 0 bases for V and 0 bases for J; bases not matched to a gene: 4. This CDR3 has 16 amino acids.

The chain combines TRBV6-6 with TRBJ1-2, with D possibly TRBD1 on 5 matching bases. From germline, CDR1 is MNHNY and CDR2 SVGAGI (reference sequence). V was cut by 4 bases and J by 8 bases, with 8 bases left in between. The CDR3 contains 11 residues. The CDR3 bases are TGTGCCAGCAGTTGGGGGGGAGGCTACACCTTC. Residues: CASSWGGGYTF.

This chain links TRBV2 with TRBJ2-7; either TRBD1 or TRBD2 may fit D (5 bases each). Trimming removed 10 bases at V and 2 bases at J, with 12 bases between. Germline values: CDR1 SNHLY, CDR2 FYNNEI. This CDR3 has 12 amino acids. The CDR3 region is CANRRGAYEQYF. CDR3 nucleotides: TGTGCCAACCGACGAGGGGCCTACGAGCAGTACTTC.

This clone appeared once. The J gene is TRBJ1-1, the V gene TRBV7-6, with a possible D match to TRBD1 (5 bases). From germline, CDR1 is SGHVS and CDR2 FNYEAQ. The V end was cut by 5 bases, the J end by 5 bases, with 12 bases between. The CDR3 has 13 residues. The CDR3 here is CASSRMKGTEAFF. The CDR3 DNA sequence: TGTGCCAGCAGCAGGATGAAGGGGACTGAAGCTTTCTTT.

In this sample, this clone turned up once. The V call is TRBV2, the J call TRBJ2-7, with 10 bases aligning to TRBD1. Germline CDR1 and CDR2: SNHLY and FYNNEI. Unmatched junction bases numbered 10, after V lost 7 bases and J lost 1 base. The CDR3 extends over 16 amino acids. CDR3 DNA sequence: TGTGCCAGCACCATATCAGGGACAGGGGATTCCTACGAGCAGTACTTC. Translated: CASTISGTGDSYEQYF.

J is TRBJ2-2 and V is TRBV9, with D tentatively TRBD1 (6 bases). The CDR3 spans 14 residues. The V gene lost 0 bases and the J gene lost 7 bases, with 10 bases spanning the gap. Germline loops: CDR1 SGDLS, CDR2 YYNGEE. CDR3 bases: TGTGCCAGCAGCGTAGGAGGGGACAACGGGGAGCTGTTTTTT. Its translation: CASSVGGDNGELFF.

CDR3 bases: TGTGCCAGCAGTTCCCCGCAGGGAACGGGGGGGGATGAGCAGTTCTTC. It is translated as CASSSPQGTGGDEQFF. This rearrangement joins TRBV27 to TRBJ2-1, with 8 bases lining up with TRBD2. The germline V gene encodes CDR1 MNHEY and CDR2 SMNVEV (reference sequence). CDR3 size: 16 residues. V was pared by 4 bases and J by 8 bases, with 13 bases of the junction left unmatched.

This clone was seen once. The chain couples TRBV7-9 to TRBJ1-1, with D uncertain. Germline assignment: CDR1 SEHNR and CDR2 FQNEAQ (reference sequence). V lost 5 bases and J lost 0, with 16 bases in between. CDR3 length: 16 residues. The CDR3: CASSQRRGNMNTEAFF. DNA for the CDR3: TGTGCCAGCAGCCAGCGAAGAGGCAACATGAACACTGAAGCTTTCTTT.

The CDR3 sequence: CASLIRGVTEAFF. The DNA for the CDR3 is TGTGCCAGCCTAATCAGGGGGGTGACTGAAGCTTTCTTT. The chain employs TRBV6-5 and TRBJ1-1; 7 nucleotides match TRBD1. This CDR3 region has 13 residues. V shed 8 bases and J 5 bases; nucleotides not matched to a gene: 8. Germline CDR1 reads MNHEY; CDR2 reads SVGAGI.